This T cell receptor (beta chain) was captured by sequencing in a study of T cell responses to AZD1222 COVID-19 vaccine. Data came from immunoSEQ multiplex PCR; TCRdb stores just in-frame clones and leaves some out. The sample carries roughly 180,000 clones, more than 85% recorded once. J was trimmed by 7 bases and V by 4 bases; bases with no gene match: 7. Germline CDR1 and CDR2: LNHDA and SQIVND (reference sequence). CDR3 length: 15 amino acids. This receptor was taken from an adult who received the AZD1222 COVID-19 vaccine. The chain carries TRBV19 and TRBJ2-7, with 13 bases aligning to TRBD2. The sample here was peripheral blood, taken 28 days after the second AZD1222 dose. CDR3 in DNA: TGTGCCAGTAGTACCCGGACTAGCGGGAGTGGTGAGCAGTACTTC. This translates into CASSTRTSGSGEQYF.